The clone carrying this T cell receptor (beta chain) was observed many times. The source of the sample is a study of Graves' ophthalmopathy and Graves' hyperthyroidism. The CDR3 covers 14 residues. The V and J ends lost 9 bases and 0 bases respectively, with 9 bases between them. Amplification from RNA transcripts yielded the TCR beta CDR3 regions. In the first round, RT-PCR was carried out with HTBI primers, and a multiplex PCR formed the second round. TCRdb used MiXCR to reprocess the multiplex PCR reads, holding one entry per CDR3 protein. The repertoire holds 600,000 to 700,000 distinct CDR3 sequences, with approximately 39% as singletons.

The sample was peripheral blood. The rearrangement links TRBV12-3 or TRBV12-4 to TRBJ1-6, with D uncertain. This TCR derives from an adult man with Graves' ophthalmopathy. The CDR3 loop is CASLQSSYNSPLHF. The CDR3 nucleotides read TGTGCCAGTTTACAGAGCTCCTATAATTCACCCCTCCACTTT.